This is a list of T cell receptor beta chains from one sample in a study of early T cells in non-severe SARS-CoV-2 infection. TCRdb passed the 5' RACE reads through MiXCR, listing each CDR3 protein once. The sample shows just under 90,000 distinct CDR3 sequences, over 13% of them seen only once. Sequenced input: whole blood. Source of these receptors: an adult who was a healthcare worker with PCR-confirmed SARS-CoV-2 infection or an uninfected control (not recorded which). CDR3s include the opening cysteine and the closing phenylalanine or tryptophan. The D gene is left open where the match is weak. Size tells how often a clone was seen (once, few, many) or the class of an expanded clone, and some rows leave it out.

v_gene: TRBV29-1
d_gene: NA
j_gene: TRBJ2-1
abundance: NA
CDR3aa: CSLGGGGHNEQFF
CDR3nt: TGCAGCCTGGGGGGCGGGGGCCACAATGAGCAGTTCTTC

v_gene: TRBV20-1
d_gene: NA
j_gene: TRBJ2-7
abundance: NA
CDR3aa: CSARDILGTDYEQYF
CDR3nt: TGCAGTGCTAGAGATATTTTGGGGACCGACTACGAGCAGTACTTC

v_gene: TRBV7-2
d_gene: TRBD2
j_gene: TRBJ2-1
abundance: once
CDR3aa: CASSPRLAGWDEQFF
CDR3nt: TGTGCCAGCAGCCCCCGACTAGCGGGGTGGGATGAGCAGTTCTTC

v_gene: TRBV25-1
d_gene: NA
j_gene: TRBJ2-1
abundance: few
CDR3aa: CASSPFNEQFF
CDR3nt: TGTGCCAGCAGCCCCTTTAATGAGCAGTTCTTC

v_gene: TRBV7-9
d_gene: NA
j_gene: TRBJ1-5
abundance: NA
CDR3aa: CASSLGGQVSQHF
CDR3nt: TGTGCCAGCAGCTTAGGGGGCCAGGTATCCCAGCATTTT

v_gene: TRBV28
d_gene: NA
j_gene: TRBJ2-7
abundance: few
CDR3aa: CASTPSYEQYF
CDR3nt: TGTGCCAGCACCCCGTCCTACGAGCAGTACTTC

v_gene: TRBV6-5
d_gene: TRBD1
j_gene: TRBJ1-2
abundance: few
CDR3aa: CASSYTPTGLDGYTF
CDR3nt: TGTGCCAGCAGTTACACCCCGACAGGGTTGGACGGCTACACCTTC

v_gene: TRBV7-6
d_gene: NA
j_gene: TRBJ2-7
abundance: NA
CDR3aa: CASSLEGGKRSDEQYF
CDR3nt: TGTGCCAGCAGCTTAGAGGGGGGGAAGCGATCGGACGAGCAGTACTTC

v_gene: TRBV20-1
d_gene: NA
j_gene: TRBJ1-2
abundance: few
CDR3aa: CSSRDGTMGPNYGYTF
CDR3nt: TGCAGTTCTAGAGATGGGACTATGGGGCCAAACTATGGCTACACCTTC

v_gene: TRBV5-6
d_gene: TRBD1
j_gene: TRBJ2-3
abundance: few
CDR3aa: CASSSRTGTSTDTQYF
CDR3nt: TGTGCCAGCAGCTCCAGGACAGGGACGAGCACAGATACGCAGTATTTT

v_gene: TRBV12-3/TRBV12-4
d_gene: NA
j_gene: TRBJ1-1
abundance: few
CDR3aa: CASSPKRGGTEAFF
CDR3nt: TGTGCCAGCAGTCCCAAGAGGGGAGGCACTGAAGCTTTCTTT

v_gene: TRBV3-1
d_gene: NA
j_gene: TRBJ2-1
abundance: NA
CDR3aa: CASSQDTHEQFF
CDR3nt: TGTGCCAGCAGCCAAGATACCCATGAGCAGTTCTTC

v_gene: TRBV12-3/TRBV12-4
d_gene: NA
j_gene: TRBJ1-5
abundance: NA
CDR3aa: CASAPSTSLQPQHF
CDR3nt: TGTGCCAGCGCCCCCAGCACGAGTTTACAGCCCCAGCATTTT

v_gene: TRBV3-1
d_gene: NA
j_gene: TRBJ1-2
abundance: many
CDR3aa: CASSLGTGGGRGYTF
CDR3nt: TGTGCCAGCAGCTTAGGGACCGGGGGAGGTCGAGGCTACACCTTC

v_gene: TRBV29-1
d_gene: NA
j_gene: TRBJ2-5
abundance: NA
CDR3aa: CSVDWGVEETQYF
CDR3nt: TGCAGCGTTGATTGGGGCGTAGAAGAGACCCAGTACTTC

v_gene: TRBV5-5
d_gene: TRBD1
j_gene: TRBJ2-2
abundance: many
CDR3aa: CASSQQGFLRTNTGELFF
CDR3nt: TGTGCCAGCAGCCAACAGGGGTTTTTACGAACGAACACCGGGGAGCTGTTTTTT

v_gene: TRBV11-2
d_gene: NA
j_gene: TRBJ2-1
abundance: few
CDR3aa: CASSLDPTVPKEEFF
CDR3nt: TGTGCCAGCAGCTTAGATCCTACGGTTCCCAAGGAGGAGTTCTTC

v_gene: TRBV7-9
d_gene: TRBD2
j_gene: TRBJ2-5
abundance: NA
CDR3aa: CASSEAGLAGVSQETQYF
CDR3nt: TGTGCCAGCAGCGAAGCGGGACTAGCGGGAGTTTCCCAAGAGACCCAGTACTTC

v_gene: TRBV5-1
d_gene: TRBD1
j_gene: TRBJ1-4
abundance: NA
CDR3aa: CASSFRDRAEKLFF
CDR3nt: TGCGCCAGCAGCTTTAGGGACAGGGCGGAAAAACTGTTTTTT

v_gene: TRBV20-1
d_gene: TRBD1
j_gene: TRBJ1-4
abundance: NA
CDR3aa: CSAGTRTGGEEKLFF
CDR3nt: TGCAGTGCTGGGACCAGGACAGGGGGGGAAGAAAAACTGTTTTTT

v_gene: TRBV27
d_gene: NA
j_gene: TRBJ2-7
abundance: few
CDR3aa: CASSYLQGSPYEQYF
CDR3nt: TGTGCCAGCAGTTACCTACAGGGATCCCCCTACGAGCAGTACTTC

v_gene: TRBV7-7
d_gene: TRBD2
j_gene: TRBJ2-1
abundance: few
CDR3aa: CASSLAGGTYNEQFF
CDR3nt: TGTGCCAGCAGCCTAGCGGGAGGAACCTACAATGAGCAGTTCTTC

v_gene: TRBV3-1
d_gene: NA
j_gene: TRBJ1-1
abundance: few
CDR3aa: CASSQEAAQTEAFF
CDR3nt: TGTGCCAGCAGCCAAGAGGCCGCGCAGACTGAAGCTTTCTTT

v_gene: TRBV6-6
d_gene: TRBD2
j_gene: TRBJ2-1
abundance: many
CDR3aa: CASSSSAGGFEQFF
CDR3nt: TGTGCCAGCAGTTCCTCAGCGGGAGGGTTTGAGCAGTTCTTC

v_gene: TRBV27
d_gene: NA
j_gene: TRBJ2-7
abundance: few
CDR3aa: CASSLRGGNPPVKYF
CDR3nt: TGTGCCAGCAGCCTCCGTGGGGGAAACCCACCAGTGAAGTACTTC

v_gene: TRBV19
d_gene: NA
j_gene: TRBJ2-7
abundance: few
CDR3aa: CASSIQGQGDEQYF
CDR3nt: TGTGCCAGTAGTATCCAGGGCCAGGGAGACGAGCAGTACTTC

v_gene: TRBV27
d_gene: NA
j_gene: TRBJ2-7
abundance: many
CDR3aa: CASSLSGDYEQYF
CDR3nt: TGTGCCAGCAGTTTATCAGGGGACTACGAGCAGTACTTC

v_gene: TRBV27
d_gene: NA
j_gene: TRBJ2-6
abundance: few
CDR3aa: CASSISGANVLTF
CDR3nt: TGTGCCAGCAGTATCTCTGGGGCCAACGTCCTGACTTTC

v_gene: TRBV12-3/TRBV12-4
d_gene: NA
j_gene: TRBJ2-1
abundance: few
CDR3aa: CASSFLGEGGGEQFF
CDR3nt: TGTGCCAGCAGCTTCCTTGGAGAGGGCGGCGGTGAGCAGTTCTTC

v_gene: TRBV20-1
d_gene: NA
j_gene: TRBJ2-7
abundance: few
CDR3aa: CSVPPGIF
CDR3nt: TGCAGTGTTCCCCCAGGGATCTTC

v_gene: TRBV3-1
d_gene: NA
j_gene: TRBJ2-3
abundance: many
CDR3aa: CASSQDAARAIDTQYF
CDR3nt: TGTGCCAGCAGCCAAGATGCAGCCAGGGCCATAGATACGCAGTATTTT

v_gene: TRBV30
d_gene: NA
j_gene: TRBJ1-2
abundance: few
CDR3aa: CASQTGGYGYTF
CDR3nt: TGTGCCTCCCAGACAGGAGGCTATGGCTACACCTTC

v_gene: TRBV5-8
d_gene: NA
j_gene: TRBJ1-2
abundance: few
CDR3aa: CASSFRPGLNYGYTF
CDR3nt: TGTGCCAGCAGCTTTAGACCGGGATTAAACTATGGCTACACCTTC

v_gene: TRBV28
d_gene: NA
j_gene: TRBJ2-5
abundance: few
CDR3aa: CASSSLRRGEATQYF
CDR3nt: TGTGCCAGCAGTTCCCTCCGACGCGGTGAGGCGACCCAGTACTTC

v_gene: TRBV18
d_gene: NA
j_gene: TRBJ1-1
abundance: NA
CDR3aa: CASGRTQGQFAEAFF
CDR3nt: TGTGCCAGCGGACGGACTCAGGGTCAGTTCGCTGAAGCTTTCTTT

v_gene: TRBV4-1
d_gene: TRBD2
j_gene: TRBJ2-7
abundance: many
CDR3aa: CASSADGRAAYEQYF
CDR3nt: TGCGCCAGCAGCGCTGACGGGAGGGCTGCCTACGAGCAGTACTTC

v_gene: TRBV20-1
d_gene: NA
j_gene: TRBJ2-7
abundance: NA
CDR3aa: CSARDPPTGVSYEQYF
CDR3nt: TGCAGTGCTAGAGATCCACCAACGGGAGTATCCTACGAGCAGTACTTC

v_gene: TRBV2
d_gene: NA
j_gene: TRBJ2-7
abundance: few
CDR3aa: CASSEAGYYEQYF
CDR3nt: TGTGCCAGCAGTGAAGCAGGGTACTACGAGCAGTACTTC

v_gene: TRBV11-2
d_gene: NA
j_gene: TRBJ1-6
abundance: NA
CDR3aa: CASSPGGRNNSPLHF
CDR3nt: TGTGCCAGCAGCCCCGGGGGGAGGAATAATTCACCCCTCCACTTT

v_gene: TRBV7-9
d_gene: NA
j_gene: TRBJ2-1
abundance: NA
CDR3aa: CASSFSWDNEQFF
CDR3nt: TGTGCCAGCAGCTTTAGCTGGGACAATGAGCAGTTCTTC

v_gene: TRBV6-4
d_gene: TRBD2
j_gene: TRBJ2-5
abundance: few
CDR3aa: CASSDETRNGLVRETQYF
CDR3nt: TGTGCCAGCAGTGATGAGACAAGGAACGGACTAGTGAGAGAGACCCAGTACTTC

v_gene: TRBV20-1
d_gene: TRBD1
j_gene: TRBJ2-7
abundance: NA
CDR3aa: CSARRPGQGAHEQYF
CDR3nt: TGCAGTGCGAGGAGACCGGGACAGGGGGCCCACGAGCAGTACTTC

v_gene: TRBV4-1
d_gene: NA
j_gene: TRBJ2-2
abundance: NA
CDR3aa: CASSLAGGGRNTGELFF
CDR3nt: TGCGCCAGCAGCCTGGCTGGGGGGGGGCGTAACACCGGGGAGCTGTTTTTT

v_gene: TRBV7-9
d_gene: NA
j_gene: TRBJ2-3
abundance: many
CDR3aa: CASSLAWTSTDTQYF
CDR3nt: TGTGCCAGCAGCTTAGCATGGACTAGCACAGATACGCAGTATTTT

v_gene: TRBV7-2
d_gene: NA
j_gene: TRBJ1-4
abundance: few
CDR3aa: CASSLRLGGYNEKLFF
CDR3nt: TGTGCCAGCAGCTTAAGATTGGGGGGATATAATGAAAAACTGTTTTTT

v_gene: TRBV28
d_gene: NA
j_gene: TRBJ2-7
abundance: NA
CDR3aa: CASNGLPLMEQYF
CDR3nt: TGTGCCAGCAACGGCCTACCCCTGATGGAGCAGTACTTC

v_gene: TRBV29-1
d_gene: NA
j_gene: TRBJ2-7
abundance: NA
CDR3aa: CSVETGAGQYF
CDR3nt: TGCAGCGTTGAGACGGGCGCGGGGCAGTACTTC

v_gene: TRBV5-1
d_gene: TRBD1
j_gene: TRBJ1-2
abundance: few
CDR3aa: CASSAGTGYGYTF
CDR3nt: TGCGCCAGCAGCGCCGGGACAGGCTATGGCTACACCTTC

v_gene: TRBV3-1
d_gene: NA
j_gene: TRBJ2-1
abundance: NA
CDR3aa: CASSQVRAGYNEQFF
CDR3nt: TGTGCCAGCAGCCAAGTTAGGGCAGGCTACAATGAGCAGTTCTTC

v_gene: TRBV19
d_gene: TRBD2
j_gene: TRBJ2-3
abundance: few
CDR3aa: CASSSLLAENTDTQYF
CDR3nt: TGTGCCAGTAGCTCCCTACTAGCGGAGAACACAGATACGCAGTATTTT

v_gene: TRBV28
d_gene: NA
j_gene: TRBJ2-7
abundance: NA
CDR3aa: CASSRRRSKYEQYF
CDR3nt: TGTGCCAGCAGCCGCAGACGGAGCAAATACGAGCAGTACTTC

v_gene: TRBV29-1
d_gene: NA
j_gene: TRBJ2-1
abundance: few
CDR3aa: CSVDPELGEQFF
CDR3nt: TGCAGCGTTGACCCCGAGCTGGGTGAGCAGTTCTTC

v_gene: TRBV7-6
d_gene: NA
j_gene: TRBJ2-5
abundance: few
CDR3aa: CASSLGRTLVETQYF
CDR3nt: TGTGCCAGCAGCTTAGGAAGGACCCTTGTAGAGACCCAGTACTTC

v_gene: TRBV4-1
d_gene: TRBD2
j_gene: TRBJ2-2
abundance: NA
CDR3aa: CASSQDRGREDYTGELFF
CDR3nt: TGCGCCAGCAGCCAAGATCGGGGGCGGGAGGACTACACCGGGGAGCTGTTTTTT

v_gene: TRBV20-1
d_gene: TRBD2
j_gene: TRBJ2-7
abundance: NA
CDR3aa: CSARSSRTSGSSYEQYF
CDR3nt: TGCAGTGCTAGATCAAGCCGGACTAGCGGGAGCTCCTACGAGCAGTACTTC

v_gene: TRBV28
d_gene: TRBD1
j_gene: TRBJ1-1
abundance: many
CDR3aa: CASSSIQGRLTEAFF
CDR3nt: TGTGCCAGCAGCTCGATACAGGGGAGGCTCACTGAAGCTTTCTTT

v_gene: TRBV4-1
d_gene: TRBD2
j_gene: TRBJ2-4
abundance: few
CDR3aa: CASSQEGLAGQKNIQYF
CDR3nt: TGCGCCAGCAGCCAAGAGGGACTAGCGGGACAGAAAAACATTCAGTACTTC

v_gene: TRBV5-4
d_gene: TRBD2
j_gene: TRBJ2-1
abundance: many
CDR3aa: CASSYSWTSGSSEQFF
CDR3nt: TGTGCCAGCAGCTATTCTTGGACTAGCGGGAGCTCTGAGCAGTTCTTC

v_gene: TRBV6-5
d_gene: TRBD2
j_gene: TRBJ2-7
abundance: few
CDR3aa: CASSYPGRVSYEQYF
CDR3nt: TGTGCCAGCAGTTACCCGGGGAGGGTTTCCTACGAGCAGTACTTC

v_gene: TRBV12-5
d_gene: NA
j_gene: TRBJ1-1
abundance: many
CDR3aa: CASGRNTEAFF
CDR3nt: TGTGCTAGTGGTCGAAACACTGAAGCTTTCTTT